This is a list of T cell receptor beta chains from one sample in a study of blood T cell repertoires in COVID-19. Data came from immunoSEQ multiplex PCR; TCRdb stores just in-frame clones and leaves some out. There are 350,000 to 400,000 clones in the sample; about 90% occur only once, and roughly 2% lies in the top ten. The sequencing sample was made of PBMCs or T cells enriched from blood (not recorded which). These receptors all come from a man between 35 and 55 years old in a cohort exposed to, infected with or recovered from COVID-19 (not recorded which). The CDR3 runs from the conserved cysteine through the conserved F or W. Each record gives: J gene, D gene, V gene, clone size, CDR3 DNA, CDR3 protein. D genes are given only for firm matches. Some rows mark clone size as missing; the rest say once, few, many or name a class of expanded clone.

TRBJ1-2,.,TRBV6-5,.,TGTGCCAGCAGTAACCGGTTACAGGGTGACTATGGCTACACCTTC,CASSNRLQGDYGYTF
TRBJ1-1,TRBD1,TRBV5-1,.,TGCGCCAGCCGATCGGGGACAGGGACCATGAACACTGAAGCTTTCTTT,CASRSGTGTMNTEAFF
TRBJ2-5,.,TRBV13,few,TGTGCCAGCAGCTTAGCTGTGACTACCCAAGAGACCCAGTACTTC,CASSLAVTTQETQYF
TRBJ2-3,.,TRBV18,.,TGTGCCAGCTCACCAGTCGTTCACGCAGAGACTCCCTTCCTTACAGATACGCAGTATTTT,CASSPVVHAETPFLTDTQYF
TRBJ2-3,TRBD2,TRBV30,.,TGTGCCTGGACCCAGAGACTAGCGGGATTGCAGTATTTT,CAWTQRLAGLQYF
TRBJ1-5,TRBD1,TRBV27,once,TGTGCCAGCAGCAGGGGACAGAATAGCAATCAGCCCCAGCATTTT,CASSRGQNSNQPQHF
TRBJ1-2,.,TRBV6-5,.,TGTGCCAGCAGTTACTCGGCGGGTGGTGGAAATGGCTACACCTTC,CASSYSAGGGNGYTF
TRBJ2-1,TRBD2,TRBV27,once,TGTGCCAGCAGTACACCGAGGGGGGGACTAGCGGGATTAAGTGAGCAGTTCTTC,CASSTPRGGLAGLSEQFF
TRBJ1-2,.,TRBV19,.,TGTGCCAGTACTCAGGATAACTATGGCTACACCTTC,CASTQDNYGYTF
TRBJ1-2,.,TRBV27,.,TGTGCCAGCAGTCGTATCGGGGGAGACTATGGCTACACCTTC,CASSRIGGDYGYTF
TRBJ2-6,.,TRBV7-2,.,TGTGCCAGCAGCTTCAGGCAGGCCTACTCTGGGGCCAACGTCCTGACTTTC,CASSFRQAYSGANVLTF
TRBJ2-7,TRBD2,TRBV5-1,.,TGCGCCAGCAGCTTCCTCCGCGGGAGCTCCTACGAGCAGTACTTC,CASSFLRGSSYEQYF
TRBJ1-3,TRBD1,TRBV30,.,TGTGCCTGGGCCCCCAGGGGGCTAGTTGGAAACACCATATATTTT,CAWAPRGLVGNTIYF
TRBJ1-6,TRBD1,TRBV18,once,TGTGCCAGCTCACCACAGGTCCCGGACAGGTGGAATTCACCCCTCCACTTT,CASSPQVPDRWNSPLHF
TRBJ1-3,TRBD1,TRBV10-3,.,TGTGCCATCAGTGAGTGGAGACAGGGGTCCTCTGGAAACACCATATATTTT,CAISEWRQGSSGNTIYF
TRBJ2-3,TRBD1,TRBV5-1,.,TGCGCCAGCAGCTCGTCCCTGAGGGGGCTCGATACGCAGTATTTT,CASSSSLRGLDTQYF
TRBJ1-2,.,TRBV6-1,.,TGTGCCAGCAGTGAAGCGCGCGCGGTTGGCTATGGCTACACCTTC,CASSEARAVGYGYTF
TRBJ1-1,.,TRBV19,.,TGTGCCAGTAGTATAGCGCACGGGAAGGCGACTGAAGCTTTCTTT,CASSIAHGKATEAFF
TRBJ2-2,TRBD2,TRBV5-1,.,TGCGCCAGCAGCTTGGGGACTAGCGGGAGGGTCCACACCGGGGAGCTGTTTTTT,CASSLGTSGRVHTGELFF
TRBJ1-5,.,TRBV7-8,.,TGTGCCAGCAGCTTAGAAAGGGGGTCGAGGAAACAGCCCCAGCATTTT,CASSLERGSRKQPQHF
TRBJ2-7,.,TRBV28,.,TGTGCCAGCAGTGACCAGTTCGGACATTCCTACGAGCAGTACTTC,CASSDQFGHSYEQYF
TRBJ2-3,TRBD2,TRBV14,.,TGTGCCAGCAGCCAACTCCCGGGAGGGAGAACAGATACGCAGTATTTT,CASSQLPGGRTDTQYF
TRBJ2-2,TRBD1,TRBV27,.,TGTGCCAGCAAACCAGACCCGGGACAGGGAACCGGGGAGCTGTTTTTT,CASKPDPGQGTGELFF
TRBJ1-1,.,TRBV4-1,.,TGCGCCAGCAGCCTATACCGGGACGGAGGGACTGAAGCTTTCTTT,CASSLYRDGGTEAFF
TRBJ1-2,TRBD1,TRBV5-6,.,TGTGCCAGCAGCCAAGACAGGGGGCTGTATGGCTACACCTTC,CASSQDRGLYGYTF
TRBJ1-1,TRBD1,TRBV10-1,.,TGCGCCAGCGGGAAGGGACAGGGGTCTGAAGCTTTCTTT,CASGKGQGSEAFF
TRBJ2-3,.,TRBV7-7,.,TGTGCCAGCAGCGCTAGCGGCACAGATACGCAGTATTTT,CASSASGTDTQYF
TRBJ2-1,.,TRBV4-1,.,TGCGCCAGCAGCCGCGGTAGTGAATCCTACAATGAGCAGTTCTTC,CASSRGSESYNEQFF
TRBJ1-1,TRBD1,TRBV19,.,TGTGCCAGTAGCAAAGACAGGGGAGGGACTGAAGCTTTCTTT,CASSKDRGGTEAFF
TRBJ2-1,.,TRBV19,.,TGTGCCAGTACCCCACCGGGAGCGCCCTACAATGAGCAGTTCTTC,CASTPPGAPYNEQFF
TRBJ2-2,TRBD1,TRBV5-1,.,TGCGCCAGCAGCTCACCGGGACAGAGAAACACCGGGGAGCTGTTTTTT,CASSSPGQRNTGELFF
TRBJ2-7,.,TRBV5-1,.,TGCGCCAGCAGCTTACAGGGTTACGAGCAGTACTTC,CASSLQGYEQYF
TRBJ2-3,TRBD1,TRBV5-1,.,TGCGCCAGCAGCTCGAACACAGGGGAAGATACGCAGTATTTT,CASSSNTGEDTQYF
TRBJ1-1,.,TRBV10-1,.,TGCGCCAGCGGCAACAACATGAACACTGAAGCTTTCTTT,CASGNNMNTEAFF
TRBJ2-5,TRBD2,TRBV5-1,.,TGCGCCAGCAAATATACTAGCGGGCCCCAAGAGACCCAGTACTTC,CASKYTSGPQETQYF
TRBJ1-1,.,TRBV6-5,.,TGTGCCAGCAGTTACCTGACTGAGGTGAACACTGAAGCTTTCTTT,CASSYLTEVNTEAFF
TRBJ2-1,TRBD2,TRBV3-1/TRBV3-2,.,TGTGCCAGCAGCCGGGCTAGCGGGTACAATGAGCAGTTCTTC,CASSRASGYNEQFF
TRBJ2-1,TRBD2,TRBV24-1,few,TGTGCCACTCGGGACTACATCCTTAATGAGCAGTTCTTC,CATRDYILNEQFF
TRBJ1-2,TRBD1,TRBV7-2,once,TGTGCCAGCAGCCAAACAGGGGGGGGTAACTATGGCTACACCTTC,CASSQTGGGNYGYTF
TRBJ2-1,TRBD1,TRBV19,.,TGTGCCAGTAGTATAGGTCCAGGGGGCTCCTACAATGAGCAGTTCTTC,CASSIGPGGSYNEQFF
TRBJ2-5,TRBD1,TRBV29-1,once,TGCAGCACCTCGGACAGGGGGCGTGTAGAGACCCAGTACTTC,CSTSDRGRVETQYF
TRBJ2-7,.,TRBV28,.,TGTGCCAGCAGTTCGGGAGACCACTCCTACGAGCAGTACTTC,CASSSGDHSYEQYF
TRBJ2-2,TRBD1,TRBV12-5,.,TGTGCTAGTGGTTTGGTACTAACAGGGGACACCGGGGAGCTGTTTTTT,CASGLVLTGDTGELFF
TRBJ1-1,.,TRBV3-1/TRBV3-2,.,TGTGCCAGCAGCCCCTTTTCAGGGGACACTGAAGCTTTCTTT,CASSPFSGDTEAFF
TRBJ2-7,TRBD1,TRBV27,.,TGTGCCAGCAGTTTCCGCCAGACAGGGACGACTCCCTACGAGCAGTACTTC,CASSFRQTGTTPYEQYF
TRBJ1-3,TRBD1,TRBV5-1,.,TGCGCCAGCAGCTGGGGACAGGACGGAAACACCATATATTTT,CASSWGQDGNTIYF
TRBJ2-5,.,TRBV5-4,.,TGTGCCAGCAGCTTGAGGTCGGGGGGCGTTGAGACCCAGTACTTC,CASSLRSGGVETQYF
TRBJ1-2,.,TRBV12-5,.,TGTGCTAGTGCCCATACACAGGGAGGCTACACCTTC,CASAHTQGGYTF
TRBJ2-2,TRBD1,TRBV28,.,TGTGCCAGCAGCGGGGGACAGGCCACCGGGGAGCTGTTTTTT,CASSGGQATGELFF
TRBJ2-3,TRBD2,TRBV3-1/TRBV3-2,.,TGTGCCAGCGGGACTAGCGGGAGAAATACGCAGTATTTT,CASGTSGRNTQYF
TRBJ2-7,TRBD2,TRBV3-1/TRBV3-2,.,TGTGCCAGCAGCCGACCCCCTAGCGGGGGGTCCTACGAGCAGTACTTC,CASSRPPSGGSYEQYF
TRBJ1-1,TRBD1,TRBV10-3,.,TGTGCCATCAGTGAGACAGGGGCGCGGGACACTGAAGCTTTCTTT,CAISETGARDTEAFF
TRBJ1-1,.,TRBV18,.,TGTGCCAGCTCGCGCTCAAGGAACACTGAAGCTTTCTTT,CASSRSRNTEAFF
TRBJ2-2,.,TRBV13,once,TGTGCCAGCAGCTCCCGACAGACTTCGGCCACCGGGGAGCTGTTTTTT,CASSSRQTSATGELFF
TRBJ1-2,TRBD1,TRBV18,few,TGTGCCAGCTCAATCCGGGACAGCCGAGATGGCTACACCTTC,CASSIRDSRDGYTF